One T cell receptor beta chain is described in this entry. CDR3 size: 14 residues. The germline gives CDR1 SGDLS, CDR2 YYNGEE. V gave up 5 bases and J gave up 2 bases, with 12 bases separating them. Assay used: immunoSEQ multiplex PCR; TCRdb lists only in-frame clones, some missing. Of around 270,000 clones detected, around 88% appear once; the ten largest clones hold about 4.6%. These data belong to a study of blood T cell repertoires in COVID-19. About the study: Acute and convalescent COVID-19 samples came from the United States, Italy and Spain. The cDNA or gDNA used as material had been derived from T cells, B-cell-depleted T cells, or PBMCs.

The sequenced material came from peripheral blood. The chain carries TRBV9 and TRBJ2-3; weak D call: TRBD2 (6 bases). The clonotype was recovered from a middle-aged man with acute or convalescent COVID-19. The CDR3 DNA follows: TGTGCCAGCAGAGATCGGGAGTCCACAGATACGCAGTATTTT. Amino acid sequence: CASRDRESTDTQYF.